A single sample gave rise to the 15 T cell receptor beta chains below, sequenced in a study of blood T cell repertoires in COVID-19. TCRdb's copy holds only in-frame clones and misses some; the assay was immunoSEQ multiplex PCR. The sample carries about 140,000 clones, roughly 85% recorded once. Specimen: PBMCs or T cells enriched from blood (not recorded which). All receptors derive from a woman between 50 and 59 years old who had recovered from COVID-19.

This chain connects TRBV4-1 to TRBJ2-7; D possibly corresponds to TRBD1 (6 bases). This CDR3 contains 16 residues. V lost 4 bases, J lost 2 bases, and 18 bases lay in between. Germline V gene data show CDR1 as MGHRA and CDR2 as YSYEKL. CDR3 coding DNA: TGCGCCAGCAGCCCCTCGATGGGGGCGAGGGCCTACGAGCAGTACTTC. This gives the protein CASSPSMGARAYEQYF.

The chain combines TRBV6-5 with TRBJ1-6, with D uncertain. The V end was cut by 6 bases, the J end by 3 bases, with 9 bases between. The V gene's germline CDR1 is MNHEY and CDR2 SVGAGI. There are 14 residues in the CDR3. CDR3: CASSPASYNSPLHF. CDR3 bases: TGTGCCAGCAGCCCCGCCAGCTATAATTCACCCCTCCACTTT.

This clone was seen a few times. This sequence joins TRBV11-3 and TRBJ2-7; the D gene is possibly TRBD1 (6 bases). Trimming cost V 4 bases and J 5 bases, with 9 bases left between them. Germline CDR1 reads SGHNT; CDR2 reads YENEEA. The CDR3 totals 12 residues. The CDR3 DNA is TGTGCCAGCAGCTCACAGGGCCACGAGCAGTACTTC. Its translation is CASSSQGHEQYF.

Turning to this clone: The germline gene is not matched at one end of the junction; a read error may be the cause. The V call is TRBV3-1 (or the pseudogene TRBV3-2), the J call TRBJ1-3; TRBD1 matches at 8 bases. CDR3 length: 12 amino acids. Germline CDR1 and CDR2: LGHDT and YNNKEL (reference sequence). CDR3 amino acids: CASSSYRGGLDF. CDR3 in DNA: TGTGCCAGCAGCTCCTACAGGGGGGGATTAGATTTT.

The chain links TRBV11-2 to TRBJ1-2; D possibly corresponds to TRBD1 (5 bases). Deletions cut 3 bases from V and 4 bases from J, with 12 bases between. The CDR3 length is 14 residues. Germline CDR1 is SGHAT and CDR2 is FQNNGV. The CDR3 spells CASSFPPTAYGYTF. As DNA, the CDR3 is TGTGCCAGCAGCTTCCCTCCGACAGCCTATGGCTACACCTTC. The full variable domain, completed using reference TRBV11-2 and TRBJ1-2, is EAGVAQSPRYKIIEKRQSVAFWCNPISGHATLYWYQQILGQGPKLLIQFQNNGVVDDSQLPKDRFSAERLKGVDSTLKIQPAKLEDSAVYLCASSFPPTAYGYTFGSGTRLTVV.

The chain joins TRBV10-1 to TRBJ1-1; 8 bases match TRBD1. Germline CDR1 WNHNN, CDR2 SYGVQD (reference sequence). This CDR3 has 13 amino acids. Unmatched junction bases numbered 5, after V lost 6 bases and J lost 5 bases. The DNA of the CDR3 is TGCGCCAGCAGCAGGACAGGGAGGACTGAAGCTTTCTTT. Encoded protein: CASSRTGRTEAFF.

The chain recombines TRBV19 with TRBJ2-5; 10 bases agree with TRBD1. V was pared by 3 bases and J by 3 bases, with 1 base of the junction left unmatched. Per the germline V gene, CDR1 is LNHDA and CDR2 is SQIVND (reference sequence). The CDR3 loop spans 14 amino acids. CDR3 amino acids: CASSMGTGEETQYF. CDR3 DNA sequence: TGTGCCAGTAGTATGGGGACAGGGGAAGAGACCCAGTACTTC.

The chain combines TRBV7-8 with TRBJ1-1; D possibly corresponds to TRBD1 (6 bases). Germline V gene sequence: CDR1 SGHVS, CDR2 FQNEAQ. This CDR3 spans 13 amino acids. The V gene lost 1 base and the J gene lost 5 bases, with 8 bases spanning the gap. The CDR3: CASSLGGQTEAFF. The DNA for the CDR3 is TGTGCCAGCAGCTTAGGGGGGCAGACTGAAGCTTTCTTT.

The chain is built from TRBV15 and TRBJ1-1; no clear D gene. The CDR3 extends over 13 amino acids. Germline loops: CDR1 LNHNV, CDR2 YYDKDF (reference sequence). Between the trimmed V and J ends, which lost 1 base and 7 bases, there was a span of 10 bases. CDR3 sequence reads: CATSRVEEGEAFF. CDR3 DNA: TGTGCCACCAGCAGAGTGGAGGAAGGTGAAGCTTTCTTT.

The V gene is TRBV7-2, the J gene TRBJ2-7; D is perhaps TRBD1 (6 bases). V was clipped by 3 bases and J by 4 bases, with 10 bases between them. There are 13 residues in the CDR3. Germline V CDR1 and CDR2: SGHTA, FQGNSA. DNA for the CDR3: TGTGCCAGCAGCTTCCAGGGGAAATACGAGCAGTACTTC. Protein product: CASSFQGKYEQYF.

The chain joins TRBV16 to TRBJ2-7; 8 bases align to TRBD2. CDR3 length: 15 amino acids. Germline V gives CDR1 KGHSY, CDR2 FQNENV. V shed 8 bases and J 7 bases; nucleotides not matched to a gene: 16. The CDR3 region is CASSSGGGRPSEQYF. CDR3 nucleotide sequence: TGTGCCAGCTCCTCCGGGGGGGGCCGGCCGTCGGAGCAGTACTTC. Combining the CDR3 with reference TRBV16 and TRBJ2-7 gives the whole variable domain GEEVAQTPKHLVRGEGQKAKLYCAPIKGHSYVFWYQQVLKNEFKFLISFQNENVFDETGMPKERFSAKCLPNSPCSLEIQATKLEDSAVYFCASSSGGGRPSEQYFGPGTRLTVT.

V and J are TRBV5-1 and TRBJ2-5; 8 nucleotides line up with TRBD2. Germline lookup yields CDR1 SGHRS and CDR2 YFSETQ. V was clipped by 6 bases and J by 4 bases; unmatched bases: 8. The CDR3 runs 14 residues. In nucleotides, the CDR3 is TGCGCCAGCACCACCCCGGGGGGGGTAGAGACCCAGTACTTC. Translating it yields CASTTPGGVETQYF.

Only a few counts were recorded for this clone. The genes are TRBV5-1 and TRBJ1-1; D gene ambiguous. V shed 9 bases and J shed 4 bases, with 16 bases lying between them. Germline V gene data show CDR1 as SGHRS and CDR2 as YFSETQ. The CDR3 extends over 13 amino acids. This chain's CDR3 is CATRSGIGTEAFF. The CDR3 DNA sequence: TGCGCCACCAGATCCGGGATTGGCACTGAAGCTTTCTTT.

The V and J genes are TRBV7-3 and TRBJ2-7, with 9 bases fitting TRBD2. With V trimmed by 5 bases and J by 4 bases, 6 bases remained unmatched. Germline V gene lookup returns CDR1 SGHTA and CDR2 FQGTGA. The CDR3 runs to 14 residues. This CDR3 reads CASSIASGAYEQYF. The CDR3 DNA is TGTGCCAGCAGCATCGCTAGCGGGGCGTACGAGCAGTACTTC.

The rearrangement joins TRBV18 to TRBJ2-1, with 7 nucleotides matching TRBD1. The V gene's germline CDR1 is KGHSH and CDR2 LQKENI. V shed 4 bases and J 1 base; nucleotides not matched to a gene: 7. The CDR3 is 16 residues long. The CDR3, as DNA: TGTGCCAGCTCACAAATGCCGGGACAGTCCTACAATGAGCAGTTCTTC. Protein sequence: CASSQMPGQSYNEQFF.